The rows below give T cell receptor beta chains drawn from one sample of a study of T cells expressing NK-cell markers. TCRdb reworked the 5' RACE reads into one entry per CDR3 protein, no DNA. The repertoire table contains about 460,000 distinct CDR3 sequences. The specimen sequenced was blood T cells: a sorted CD56 or NKG2C T cell subset, CD4+ or CD8+ T cells, or bulk PBMC T cells (not recorded which). Receptors were obtained from a woman aged 45-60 years in good health. CDR3s include the opening cysteine and the closing phenylalanine or tryptophan. Fields, in order: J gene, V gene, CDR3 protein.

J gene: TRBJ1-5; V gene: TRBV7-6; CDR3 protein: CASSQTGTNQPQHF
J gene: TRBJ1-5; V gene: TRBV12-3/TRBV12-4; CDR3 protein: CASSGSSFKQPQHF
J gene: TRBJ2-1; V gene: TRBV27; CDR3 protein: CASSLVGVGNEQFF
J gene: TRBJ2-6; V gene: TRBV5-1; CDR3 protein: CASSLLLAGTGANVLTF
J gene: TRBJ2-1; V gene: TRBV20-1; CDR3 protein: CSATGQSRYNEQFF
J gene: TRBJ2-3; V gene: TRBV6-1; CDR3 protein: CASSESGNTDTQYF
J gene: TRBJ2-7; V gene: TRBV6-1; CDR3 protein: CASKRTVPSYEQYF
J gene: TRBJ1-1; V gene: TRBV5-1; CDR3 protein: CASKTLEVPEAFF
J gene: TRBJ1-1; V gene: TRBV5-1; CDR3 protein: CASSGGHLLHTEAFF
J gene: TRBJ2-1; V gene: TRBV28; CDR3 protein: CASSWTSGSNEQFF
J gene: TRBJ1-1; V gene: TRBV7-2; CDR3 protein: CASSSKAVGTEAFF
J gene: TRBJ2-2; V gene: TRBV10-3; CDR3 protein: CAITKGENTGELFF
J gene: TRBJ2-2; V gene: TRBV6-5; CDR3 protein: CASIGPRQGNTGELFF
J gene: TRBJ1-1; V gene: TRBV9; CDR3 protein: CASSVANTGPTEAFF
J gene: TRBJ2-3; V gene: TRBV5-1; CDR3 protein: CASSLEGWGYGTDTQYF
J gene: TRBJ2-7; V gene: TRBV15; CDR3 protein: CATGRYDYEQYF
J gene: TRBJ1-1; V gene: TRBV12-3/TRBV12-4; CDR3 protein: CASSLTGGPAFF
J gene: TRBJ2-5; V gene: TRBV5-1; CDR3 protein: CASRQSGAQETQYF
J gene: TRBJ2-1; V gene: TRBV24-1; CDR3 protein: CATSDDRGTYNEQFF
J gene: TRBJ1-2; V gene: TRBV12-3/TRBV12-4; CDR3 protein: CASSPSRGNYGYTF
J gene: TRBJ1-2; V gene: TRBV15; CDR3 protein: CATSRAGAFNYGYTF
J gene: TRBJ2-3; V gene: TRBV6-6; CDR3 protein: CASSSKDREGTDTQYF
J gene: TRBJ2-1; V gene: TRBV7-9; CDR3 protein: CASSGLAGGPVAYNEQFF
J gene: TRBJ2-3; V gene: TRBV4-1; CDR3 protein: CASSQATLGATDTQYF
J gene: TRBJ2-5; V gene: TRBV6-5; CDR3 protein: CASSYSTEQTQYF
J gene: TRBJ2-2; V gene: TRBV5-1; CDR3 protein: CASQPGQGANGELFF
J gene: TRBJ2-7; V gene: TRBV12-3/TRBV12-4; CDR3 protein: CASRGPGQLYEQYF
J gene: TRBJ2-1; V gene: TRBV4-1; CDR3 protein: CASSQASSGANEQFF
J gene: TRBJ2-2; V gene: TRBV27; CDR3 protein: CATRGGPRLNTGELFF
J gene: TRBJ2-7; V gene: TRBV9; CDR3 protein: CASSPDRDLEQYF
J gene: TRBJ2-2; V gene: TRBV21-1; CDR3 protein: CASAPYTGELFF
J gene: TRBJ2-5; V gene: TRBV21-1; CDR3 protein: CASSGGGRGGLETQYF
J gene: TRBJ2-1; V gene: TRBV29-1; CDR3 protein: CSVWDRARGKADRSYNEQFF
J gene: TRBJ2-5; V gene: TRBV2; CDR3 protein: CASSELGQFLQTQYF
J gene: TRBJ1-4; V gene: TRBV20-1; CDR3 protein: CSATHRRANEKLFF
J gene: TRBJ1-5; V gene: TRBV12-3/TRBV12-4; CDR3 protein: CASSPQVMDQPQHF
J gene: TRBJ2-1; V gene: TRBV9; CDR3 protein: CASSVEINYNEQFF
J gene: TRBJ2-3; V gene: TRBV27; CDR3 protein: CASRQSGKGTDTQYF
J gene: TRBJ2-2; V gene: TRBV12-3/TRBV12-4; CDR3 protein: CASSPTSPGTNGSCFF
J gene: TRBJ2-1; V gene: TRBV6-6; CDR3 protein: CASRRSGNEQFF
J gene: TRBJ2-5; V gene: TRBV9; CDR3 protein: CASSVVDSGGTQYF
J gene: TRBJ2-2; V gene: TRBV9; CDR3 protein: CASSPGLLNTGELFF
J gene: TRBJ1-6; V gene: TRBV19; CDR3 protein: CASSMDLSYSPLHF
J gene: TRBJ2-5; V gene: TRBV9; CDR3 protein: CASSEGTRETQYF
J gene: TRBJ1-2; V gene: TRBV10-1; CDR3 protein: CASSEGFAYGYTF
J gene: TRBJ2-7; V gene: TRBV5-1; CDR3 protein: CASSLLSSYEQYF
J gene: TRBJ2-1; V gene: TRBV7-2; CDR3 protein: CASSFSTGLGAYNEQFF
J gene: TRBJ1-5; V gene: TRBV7-8; CDR3 protein: CASSQGRTNQPQHF
J gene: TRBJ2-4; V gene: TRBV15; CDR3 protein: CATSRDRGIAKNIQYF
J gene: TRBJ2-2; V gene: TRBV7-9; CDR3 protein: CASSPHLNTGELFF
J gene: TRBJ1-2; V gene: TRBV29-1; CDR3 protein: CSAGTGTGRGVGYTF
J gene: TRBJ1-1; V gene: TRBV11-1; CDR3 protein: CASSLRGSNTEAFF
J gene: TRBJ1-2; V gene: TRBV7-9; CDR3 protein: CASSLVSYGYTF
J gene: TRBJ2-1; V gene: TRBV3-1; CDR3 protein: CASSQRTSGLSYNEQFF
J gene: TRBJ2-7; V gene: TRBV6-1; CDR3 protein: CASKGTYEQYF
J gene: TRBJ1-4; V gene: TRBV5-1; CDR3 protein: CASSLLGTGVNEKLFF
J gene: TRBJ1-1; V gene: TRBV19; CDR3 protein: CASRWDGSVTEAFF
J gene: TRBJ1-2; V gene: TRBV3-1; CDR3 protein: CASSQVGSYGYTF
J gene: TRBJ2-2; V gene: TRBV2; CDR3 protein: CASSGDGLAGELFF